A single sample gave rise to the 31 T cell receptor beta chains below, sequenced in a study of CD8 T cells in ankylosing spondylitis. TCRdb passed the 5' RACE reads through MiXCR, listing each CDR3 protein once. This sample has approximately 110,000 distinct CDR3 sequences, with less than 25% found just once. Sequenced material: synovial fluid, either unsorted or a sorted T cell fraction (not recorded which). These receptors all come from a male donor with ankylosing spondylitis.

This clonotype showed up just a few times. The rearrangement joins TRBV5-1 to TRBJ2-2, with TRBD2 matching 7 bases. The germline gives CDR1 SGHRS, CDR2 YFSETQ. There are 14 residues in the CDR3. The trim removed 5 bases at V and 2 bases at J, leaving 3 bases unmatched. The CDR3 bases are TGCGCCAGCAGGCGGGAGACCAACACCGGGGAGCTGTTTTTT. It codes for CASRRETNTGELFF.

The table lists this clonotype with many counts. The rearrangement joins TRBV27 to TRBJ1-2, with D perhaps matching TRBD1 (6 bases). V shed 2 bases and J shed 7 bases, with 14 bases lying between them. The length of the CDR3 is 14 residues. CDR1 MNHEY and CDR2 SMNVEV come from the germline V gene (reference sequence). The DNA for the CDR3 is TGTGCCAGCAGTTTAGGGGGAGAAGGGGGTGGCTACACCTTC. Its protein is CASSLGGEGGGYTF.

The chain couples TRBV20-1 to TRBJ1-4; a possible D gene is TRBD1 (5 bases). The germline gives CDR1 DFQATT, CDR2 SNEGSKA (reference sequence). The CDR3 runs 18 residues. Trimming pared 1 base from V and 0 bases from J, leaving 18 bases between. The CDR3 bases are TGCAGTGCTAGAGTAATCGGGGGATCGAGCGCAACTAATGAAAAACTGTTTTTT. Its protein is CSARVIGGSSATNEKLFF.

This clonotype has a handful of counts. The V gene is TRBV12-3 or TRBV12-4, the J gene TRBJ1-2; 8 bases fit TRBD1. The CDR3 extends over 14 amino acids. The junction had 8 bases not matched to a gene; V was cut back by 5 bases and J by 6 bases. The CDR3 DNA reads TGTGCCAGCAGTCTCAGGGGGCTGAACGATGGCTACACCTTC. This codes for CASSLRGLNDGYTF.

The gene calls are TRBV20-1 and TRBJ2-7; 7 nucleotides agree with TRBD1. Germline V gene sequence: CDR1 DFQATT, CDR2 SNEGSKA (reference sequence). The junction had 11 bases not matched to a gene; V was cut back by 0 bases and J by 6 bases. This CDR3 contains 15 residues. The CDR3: CSARDGAGGLIEQYF. DNA for the CDR3: TGCAGTGCTAGAGATGGTGCAGGGGGTTTAATCGAGCAGTACTTC.

The chain is built from TRBV6-1 and TRBJ2-5; TRBD1 might be the D (5 bases). Germline V gives CDR1 MNHNS, CDR2 SASEGT. V was trimmed by 2 bases and J by 5 bases, leaving 21 bases between them. This CDR3 has 17 amino acids. CDR3 protein: CASSERVADRRWETQYF. The CDR3 DNA reads TGTGCCAGCAGTGAAAGGGTAGCCGACAGACGATGGGAGACCCAGTACTTC.

The chain employs TRBV12-3 or TRBV12-4 and TRBJ1-6; TRBD1 might be the D (6 bases). V lost 8 bases and J 5 bases, leaving 19 bases between the germline ends. The CDR3 is 16 amino acids. CDR3 in DNA: TGTGCCAGCCGCCAGACAGGCGGTCCAAATAATTCACCCCTCCACTTT. This gives the protein CASRQTGGPNNSPLHF.

The gene calls are TRBV27 and TRBJ1-5; possibly TRBD1 for D (5 bases). Germline values: CDR1 MNHEY, CDR2 SMNVEV (reference sequence). Trimming shortened V by 7 bases and J by 6 bases, and 13 bases separated the two germline ends. The CDR3 runs 13 residues. CDR3 DNA: TGTGCCAGCACCTCGACGAGGGGTCAGCCCCAGCATTTT. This translates into CASTSTRGQPQHF.

The chain recombines TRBV7-9 with TRBJ2-2, with 9 bases lining up with TRBD1. The V segment lost 2 bases and the J segment 4 bases; nucleotides outside the gene matches: 5. CDR3 length: 16 amino acids. Germline CDR1 is SEHNR and CDR2 is FQNEAQ (reference sequence). The CDR3 nucleotides read TGTGCCAGCAGCTTAACGGACAGGGGTGGCACCGGGGAGCTGTTTTTT. The encoded protein is CASSLTDRGGTGELFF.

This clonotype was observed many times. The J gene is TRBJ2-5, the V gene TRBV7-9; a possible D gene is TRBD2 (5 bases). Germline CDR1 and CDR2: SEHNR and FQNEAQ (reference sequence). V lost 0 bases and J 4 bases, leaving 9 bases between the germline ends. This CDR3 is 14 amino acids long. The CDR3 is CASSLASSGETQYF. CDR3 coding DNA: TGTGCCAGCAGCTTAGCGTCCAGCGGAGAGACCCAGTACTTC. The variable domain in full, completed from reference TRBV7-9 and TRBJ2-5, reads DTGVSQNPRHKITKRGQNVTFRCDPISEHNRLYWYRQTLGQGPEFLTYFQNEAQLEKSRLLSDRFSAERPKGSFSTLEIQRTEQGDSAMYLCASSLASSGETQYFGPGTRLLVL.

This clonotype was detected a few times. The chain joins TRBV2 to TRBJ2-1; TRBD2 matches 9 bases. The CDR3 spans 12 residues. CDR1 SNHLY and CDR2 FYNNEI come from the germline V gene. V was clipped by 6 bases and J by 14 bases; unmatched bases: 8. CDR3 sequence reads: CASREIAGAEFF. The CDR3 nucleotides are TGTGCCAGCAGAGAAATAGCGGGAGCCGAGTTCTTC.

This clonotype was detected many times. The gene calls are TRBV12-3 or TRBV12-4 and TRBJ1-5; no clear D. Trimming took 0 bases from V and 5 from J, leaving 5 bases between them. This CDR3 is built from 13 residues. CDR3 DNA sequence: TGTGCCAGCAGTTTAGCGCAGGATCAGCCCCAGCATTTT. This gives the protein CASSLAQDQPQHF.

This clonotype was counted between two and nine times. The chain carries TRBV19 and TRBJ2-1; D is perhaps TRBD1 or TRBD2 (6 bases each). CDR3 length: 14 amino acids. CDR1 LNHDA and CDR2 SQIVND come from the germline V gene (reference sequence). V was pared by 7 bases and J by 5 bases, with 15 bases between. The CDR3 region has the DNA TGTGCCAGTACCCGTTACGGGGGCCACAATGAGCAGTTCTTC. It codes for CASTRYGGHNEQFF. The variable domain in full, completed from reference TRBV19 and TRBJ2-1, reads DGGITQSPKYLFRKEGQNVTLSCEQNLNHDAMYWYRQDPGQGLRLIYYSQIVNDFQKGDIAEGYSVSREKKESFPLTVTSAQKNPTAFYLCASTRYGGHNEQFFGPGTRLTVL.

This sequence joins TRBV12-3 or TRBV12-4 and TRBJ2-2; D not resolved. This CDR3 has 12 residues. Trimming removed 7 bases from V and 4 bases from J, with 7 bases in between. The CDR3 DNA sequence: TGTGCCAGCATCGAGGCCACCGGGGAGCTGTTTTTT. Translating gives CASIEATGELFF.

This clonotype was seen a handful of times. The chain employs TRBV18 and TRBJ1-2, with unresolved D. The CDR3 covers 14 residues. Germline V CDR1 and CDR2: KGHSH, LQKENI. Trimming stripped 6 bases from V and 4 bases from J, with 15 bases between. CDR3 protein: CASSPAQSVYGYTF. For the CDR3, the DNA is TGTGCCAGCTCGCCGGCACAATCCGTCTATGGCTACACCTTC.

In this sample, this clonotype turned up a few times. The CDR3 nucleotides are TGTGCCAGCATCACAGGGTACTCGCCAGATACGCAGTATTTT. Its protein product is CASITGYSPDTQYF. The V call is TRBV28, the J call TRBJ2-3; possible D gene TRBD1, 6 bases. The CDR3 has 14 residues. Trimming left V 7 bases short and J 4 bases short, with 15 bases between. CDR1 and CDR2 (germline): MDHEN, SYDVKM.

This clonotype was observed at least ten times. The J gene is TRBJ1-1, the V gene TRBV30; 9 nucleotides line up with TRBD1. This CDR3 contains 11 residues. V shed 2 bases, J shed 14 bases, and the junction held 6 bases outside the gene matches. Germline loops: CDR1 GTSNPN, CDR2 SVGIG (reference sequence). The CDR3 region is CAWSSGTGRFF. The CDR3 DNA sequence: TGTGCCTGGAGTTCGGGGACAGGGCGGTTCTTT.

This clonotype has at least ten counts. The V call is TRBV25-1, the J call TRBJ2-5, with D hard to call. CDR3 length: 12 residues. Trimming took 5 bases from V and 4 from J, leaving 8 bases between them. Germline CDR1 MGHDK, CDR2 SYGVNS. The CDR3 here is CASSYGRETQYF. CDR3 nucleotides: TGTGCCAGCAGTTACGGGCGAGAGACCCAGTACTTC.

On this clonotype: Being one base from a much bigger clone, this may be a read error. The rearrangement uses TRBV3-1 and TRBJ2-4; 9 bases are a match to TRBD2. The ends lost 1 base at V and 0 bases at J; junction bases unmatched: 7. This CDR3 has 18 residues. Germline V CDR1 and CDR2: LGHDT, YNNKEL (reference sequence). CDR3 bases: TGTGCCAGCAGCCAAGTCGGGGAGACTAGCGGAGCCAAAAACATTCAGTACTTC. Its protein is CASSQVGETSGAKNIQYF. Using reference TRBV3-1 and TRBJ2-4 for the parts outside the CDR3, the full variable domain is DTAVSQTPKYLVTQMGNDKSIKCEQNLGHDTMYWYKQDSKKFLKIMFSYNNKELIINETVPNRFSPKSPDKAHLNLHINSLELGDSAVYFCASSQVGETSGAKNIQYFGAGTRLSVL.

The V and J genes are TRBV10-3 and TRBJ1-1; no definite D call. V lost 8 bases to trimming and J lost 4 bases, with 11 bases between them. Germline CDR1 and CDR2: ENHRY and SYGVKD. The CDR3 has 12 amino acids. The DNA for the CDR3 is TGTGCCATCGCGACCGAGGTCACTGAAGCTTTCTTT. Its translation is CAIATEVTEAFF.

A few counts support this clonotype. The V and J genes are TRBV27 and TRBJ2-1; D remains ambiguous. Germline CDR1 MNHEY, CDR2 SMNVEV (reference sequence). Trimming left V 3 bases short and J 4 bases short, with 7 bases between. The CDR3 totals 13 residues. The DNA for the CDR3 is TGTGCCAGCAGTTTTCTCCCTTACAATGAGCAGTTCTTC. It translates to CASSFLPYNEQFF.

CDR3 sequence: CASSQQYISYNEQFF. The CDR3 DNA reads as TGTGCCAGCAGCCAGCAGTATATTTCCTACAATGAGCAGTTCTTC. This chain joins TRBV4-2 and TRBJ2-1; D gene unclear. Per germline, CDR1 LGHNA and CDR2 YNFKEQ. V shed 3 bases and J shed 1 base, with 10 bases lying between them. There are 15 residues in the CDR3.

Comment on this clonotype: A single base separates this from a much larger clone, so it may be a read error. The V gene is TRBV5-1, the J gene TRBJ2-5, with D hard to call. This CDR3 has 13 residues. From germline, CDR1 is SGHRS and CDR2 YFSETQ. The CDR3 region has the DNA TGCGCCTGCAGCTTGAACGGCCAAGAGACCCAGTACTTC. Its translation is CACSLNGQETQYF.

The V gene is TRBV2, the J gene TRBJ1-1; D gene uncertain. CDR1 SNHLY and CDR2 FYNNEI come from the germline V gene. The CDR3 is 13 residues long. V lost 6 bases and J 6 bases, leaving 14 bases between the germline ends. CDR3 coding DNA: TGTGCCAGCAGAGGCCAAACCTATTCTGAAGCTTTCTTT. It codes for CASRGQTYSEAFF.

This clonotype came up many times. In DNA form, the CDR3 reads TGTGCCAGCAGTTCGGCGGGACTGACCCAGCATTTT. This translates into CASSSAGLTQHF. V and J are TRBV12-3 or TRBV12-4 and TRBJ1-5; possibly TRBD1 for D (5 bases). The CDR3 length is 12 residues. V was cut by 4 bases and J by 11 bases, with 12 bases left in between.

This clonotype was detected a few times. This sequence joins TRBV7-6 and TRBJ1-4, with D tentatively TRBD1 (6 bases). The CDR3 sequence is 16 residues long. Germline CDR1 is SGHVS and CDR2 is FNYEAQ. V lost 8 bases and J 0 bases, leaving 16 bases between the germline ends. CDR3 region: CASARGEGATNEKLFF. CDR3 in DNA: TGTGCCAGCGCCAGGGGTGAGGGAGCAACTAATGAAAAACTGTTTTTT.

This clonotype was detected a few times. This chain's CDR3 is CASSLAGLETQYF. The CDR3 DNA reads TGTGCCAGCAGCTTAGCGGGATTAGAGACCCAGTACTTC. J is TRBJ2-5 and V is TRBV13; D is perhaps TRBD2 (5 bases). From germline, CDR1 is PRHDT and CDR2 FYEKMQ (reference sequence). V was clipped by 1 base and J by 4 bases, with 7 bases between them. The CDR3 runs 13 residues.

V usage is TRBV11-2 and J usage is TRBJ2-2; the D gene is possibly TRBD2 (7 bases). Germline V gene sequence: CDR1 SGHAT, CDR2 FQNNGV. This CDR3 contains 15 residues. Deletions cut 11 bases from V and 0 bases from J, with 16 bases between. The CDR3 DNA reads TGTGCCGGAGGGGGGGGTACCGCGAACACCGGGGAGCTGTTTTTT. Amino acids: CAGGGGTANTGELFF.

The rearrangement links TRBV5-1 to TRBJ1-2; TRBD1 matches 10 bases. This CDR3 region has 13 residues. Germline V CDR1 and CDR2: SGHRS, YFSETQ. The ends lost 4 bases at V and 8 bases at J; junction bases unmatched: 5. The CDR3 region has the DNA TGCGCCAGCAGCCCCGGGACAGGGGAAGGCTACACCTTC. It translates to CASSPGTGEGYTF. Filled out from reference TRBV5-1 and TRBJ1-2, the complete variable domain reads KAGVTQTPRYLIKTRGQQVTLSCSPISGHRSVSWYQQTPGQGLQFLFEYFSETQRNKGNFPGRFSGRQFSNSRSEMNVSTLELGDSALYLCASSPGTGEGYTFGSGTRLTVV.

V gene TRBV6-5 combines with J gene TRBJ2-5; D gene uncertain. Trimming took 5 bases from V and 4 from J, leaving 5 bases between them. Germline lookup yields CDR1 MNHEY and CDR2 SVGAGI. This CDR3 comprises 11 residues. This CDR3 reads CASSKRETQYF. The CDR3 nucleotides read TGTGCCAGCAGTAAGAGAGAGACCCAGTACTTC.

This chain joins TRBV7-9 and TRBJ2-1, with 8 nucleotides matching TRBD1. This CDR3 comprises 14 residues. Germline values: CDR1 SEHNR, CDR2 FQNEAQ (reference sequence). V was clipped by 3 bases and J by 6 bases; unmatched bases: 4. The CDR3 DNA follows: TGTGCCAGCAGCTTCGGACAGGGCTTCAATGAGCAGTTCTTC. Its protein product is CASSFGQGFNEQFF.